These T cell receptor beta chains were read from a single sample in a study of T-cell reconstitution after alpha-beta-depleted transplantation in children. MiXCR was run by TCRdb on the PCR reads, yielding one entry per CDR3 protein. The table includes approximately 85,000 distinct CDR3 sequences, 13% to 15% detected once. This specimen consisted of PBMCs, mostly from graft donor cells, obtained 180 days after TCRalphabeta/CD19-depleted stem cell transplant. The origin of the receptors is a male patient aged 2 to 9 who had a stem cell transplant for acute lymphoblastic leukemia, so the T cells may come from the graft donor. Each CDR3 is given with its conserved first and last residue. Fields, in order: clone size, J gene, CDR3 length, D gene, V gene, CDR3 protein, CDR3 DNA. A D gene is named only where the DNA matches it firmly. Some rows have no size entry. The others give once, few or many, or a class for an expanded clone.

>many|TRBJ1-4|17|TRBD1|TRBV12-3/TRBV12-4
CASSLAQGATTNEKLFF
TGTGCCAGCAGTTTAGCGCAGGGGGCGACAACTAATGAAAAACTGTTTTTT
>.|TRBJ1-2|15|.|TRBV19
CATLHRDIRSYGYTF
TGTGCCACCTTACACCGGGACATCCGTTCCTATGGCTACACCTTC
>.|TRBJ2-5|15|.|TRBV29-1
CSVVSRRGILETQYF
TGCAGCGTTGTAAGTCGGCGCGGGATCTTAGAGACCCAGTACTTC
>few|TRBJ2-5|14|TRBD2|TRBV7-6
CASSQLAGGETQYF
TGTGCCAGCAGCCAACTAGCGGGGGGGGAGACCCAGTACTTC
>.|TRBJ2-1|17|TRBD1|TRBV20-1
CSACGTGSGVPYNEQFF
TGCAGTGCTTGTGGGACAGGCTCGGGAGTTCCGTACAATGAGCAGTTCTTC
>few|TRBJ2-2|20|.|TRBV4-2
CASSQDPPLWAGANTGELFF
TGTGCCAGCAGCCAAGATCCCCCCTTGTGGGCAGGGGCCAACACCGGGGAGCTGTTTTTT
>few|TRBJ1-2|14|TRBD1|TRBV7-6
CASSLNPTGYGYTF
TGTGCCAGCAGCTTAAACCCGACAGGGTACGGCTACACCTTC
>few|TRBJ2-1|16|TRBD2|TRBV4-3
CASSQDGLAGDNEQFF
TGCGCCAGCAGCCAAGATGGACTAGCGGGAGACAATGAGCAGTTCTTC
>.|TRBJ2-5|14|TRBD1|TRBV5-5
CASSGQGAFETQYF
TGTGCCAGCAGCGGACAGGGGGCGTTTGAGACCCAGTACTTC
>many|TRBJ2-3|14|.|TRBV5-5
CASTDGGHTDTQYF
TGTGCCAGCACCGACGGAGGGCACACAGATACGCAGTATTTT
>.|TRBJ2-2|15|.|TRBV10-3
CAISVVGVNARELFF
TGTGCCATCAGCGTGGTGGGGGTGAACGCTAGGGAGCTTTTTTTT
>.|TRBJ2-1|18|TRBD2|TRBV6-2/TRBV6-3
CASSYSPLSSGRGNEQFF
TGTGCCAGCAGTTACTCCCCGTTGAGTAGCGGGAGGGGGAATGAGCAGTTCTTC
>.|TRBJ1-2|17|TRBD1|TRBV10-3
CAISVAPYQGTGVGYTF
TGTGCCATCAGTGTGGCCCCCTATCAAGGGACAGGGGTAGGCTACACCTTC
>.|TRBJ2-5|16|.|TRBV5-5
CASSLVADSLQETQYF
TGTGCCAGCAGCTTGGTCGCCGACAGTTTACAAGAGACCCAGTACTTC
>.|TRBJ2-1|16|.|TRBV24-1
CATSDSMGRFYNKQFF
TGTGCCACCAGTGACTCGATGGGACGGTTCTACAATAAGCAGTTCTTC
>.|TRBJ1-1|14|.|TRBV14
CASPFPRFETEAFF
TGTGCCAGCCCCTTCCCGAGGTTTGAGACTGAAGCTTTCTTT
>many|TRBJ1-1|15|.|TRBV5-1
CASSLAGQGHTEAFF
TGCGCCAGCAGCTTGGCCGGGCAGGGTCACACTGAAGCTTTCTTT
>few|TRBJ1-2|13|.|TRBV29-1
CSAATGQFYGYTF
TGCAGCGCCGCTACGGGGCAGTTTTATGGCTACACCTTC
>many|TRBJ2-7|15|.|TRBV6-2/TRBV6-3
CASNFATVFSYEQYF
TGTGCCAGCAATTTCGCGACAGTATTTTCCTACGAGCAGTACTTC
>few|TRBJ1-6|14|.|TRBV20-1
CSARVGSGDSPLHF
TGCAGTGCTAGAGTAGGGAGCGGAGATTCACCCCTCCACTTT
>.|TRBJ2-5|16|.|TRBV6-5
CASSYWGDHHQETQYF
TGTGCCAGCAGTTATTGGGGCGACCACCACCAAGAGACCCAGTACTTC
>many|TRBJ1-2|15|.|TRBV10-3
CAISFRDGAGLGYTF
TGTGCCATCTCGTTCCGAGATGGCGCAGGGCTTGGCTACACCTTC
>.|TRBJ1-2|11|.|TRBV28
CASRTDYGYTF
TGTGCCAGCAGGACAGACTATGGCTACACCTTC
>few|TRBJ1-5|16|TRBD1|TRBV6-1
CASRGQGAKSNQPQHF
TGTGCCAGCAGGGGACAGGGGGCGAAGAGTAATCAGCCCCAGCATTTT
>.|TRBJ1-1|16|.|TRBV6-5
CASSYSKGGWHTEAFF
TGTGCCAGCAGTTACTCGAAGGGGGGATGGCACACTGAAGCTTTCTTT
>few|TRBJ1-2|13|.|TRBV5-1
CASSFRGLYGYTF
TGCGCCAGCAGCTTCCGGGGTCTCTATGGCTACACCTTC
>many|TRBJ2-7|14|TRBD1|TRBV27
CASSLGTVPYEQYF
TGTGCCAGCAGTTTAGGGACAGTTCCCTACGAGCAGTACTTC
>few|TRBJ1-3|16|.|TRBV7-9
CASSLGPPRPGNTIYF
TGTGCCAGCAGCCTCGGGCCCCCGCGACCCGGAAACACCATATATTTT
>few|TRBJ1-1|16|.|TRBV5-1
CASSFLGTTLNTEAFF
TGCGCCAGCAGCTTTCTGGGGACGACTCTGAACACTGAAGCTTTCTTT
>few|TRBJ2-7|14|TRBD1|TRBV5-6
CASSSRDRENEQYF
TGTGCCAGCAGCTCCCGGGACAGGGAGAACGAGCAGTACTTC